These 30 T cell receptor beta chains came from one sample sequenced in a study of T-cell memory formation after mild COVID-19. TCRdb itself ran the 5' RACE reads through MiXCR, one entry per CDR3 protein. Found here are around 110,000 distinct CDR3 sequences, over 10% of them singletons; the top ten hold 27%. Material: PBMCs or a T cell subset sorted from them (not recorded which). All receptors derive from an adult woman who had mild COVID-19 (a few samples of this study predate the infection). Cell type and time point are not known.

This clonotype has a handful of counts. The gene calls are TRBV28 and TRBJ2-3; 9 bases line up with TRBD1. Unmatched junction bases numbered 4, after V lost 5 bases and J lost 1 base. The CDR3 sequence is 15 residues long. Germline CDR1 and CDR2: MDHEN and SYDVKM. CDR3 in DNA: TGTGCCAGCAGTCCCTGGACAGGGGGCACAGATACGCAGTATTTT. Its translation: CASSPWTGGTDTQYF.

This clonotype has ten or more counts. The rearrangement links TRBV20-1 to TRBJ2-7; D possibly uses TRBD1 or TRBD2 (5 bases each). In germline, CDR1 is DFQATT, CDR2 SNEGSKA (reference sequence). V was trimmed by 4 bases and J by 6 bases, leaving 13 bases between them. This CDR3 has 12 amino acids. The CDR3 sequence is CSAMGPSTEQYF. The CDR3 nucleotides are TGCAGTGCTATGGGACCTTCTACCGAGCAGTACTTC.

This clonotype was recorded a few times. The chain has TRBV30 and TRBJ2-7, with 8 bases that match TRBD1. The germline CDR1 and CDR2 sequences are GTSNPN and SVGIG (reference sequence). The CDR3 consists of 14 residues. Losses at the gene ends were 2 bases for V and 6 bases for J; bases not matched to a gene: 9. The CDR3 DNA reads as TGTGCCTGGAGTTATCAGGGACAGGTCGGCGAGCAGTACTTC. Its protein is CAWSYQGQVGEQYF.

There are a few counts of this clonotype. V is TRBV12-3 or TRBV12-4 and J is TRBJ2-3; D is ambiguous. Trimming took 3 bases from V and 3 from J, leaving 10 bases between them. CDR3 length equals 14 residues. The CDR3 reads CASSLRLLTDTQYF. CDR3 in DNA: TGTGCCAGCAGTTTGAGACTCCTTACAGATACGCAGTATTTT.

V usage is TRBV7-9 and J usage is TRBJ2-2; D is ambiguous. CDR3 length equals 14 residues. Between the trimmed V and J ends, which lost 7 bases and 6 bases, there was a span of 15 bases. Germline V CDR1 and CDR2: SEHNR, FQNEAQ (reference sequence). Here the CDR3 DNA reads TGTGCCAGCACCGATCTCGTTTATGCCGGGGAGCTGTTTTTT. Translating it yields CASTDLVYAGELFF.

This clonotype was observed a few times. This chain connects TRBV12-3 or TRBV12-4 to TRBJ1-2; the D is unclear. V lost 4 bases and J 3 bases, leaving 12 bases between the germline ends. CDR3 length equals 14 residues. CDR3 region: CASSSTENHYGYTF. The CDR3 nucleotides read TGTGCCAGCAGTTCTACAGAGAACCACTATGGCTACACCTTC.

In its sample, this clonotype was seen a few times. The chain combines TRBV7-6 with TRBJ2-7; 9 bases agree with TRBD1. V dropped 5 bases and J dropped 5; count of bases not matched to a gene: 10. In germline, CDR1 is SGHVS, CDR2 FNYEAQ. The CDR3 has 15 amino acids. The CDR3 coding sequence is TGTGCCAGCAGCCTTACAGGGGGCGCAGAAGACGAGCAGTACTTC. Encoded protein: CASSLTGGAEDEQYF. Full variable domain (remainder filled in from reference TRBV7-6 and TRBJ2-7): GAGVSQSPRYKVTKRGQDVALRCDPISGHVSLYWYRQALGQGPEFLTYFNYEAQQDKSGLPNDRFSAERPEGSISTLTIQRTEQRDSAMYRCASSLTGGAEDEQYFGPGTRLTVT.

This clonotype was observed a handful of times. The chain uses TRBV5-1 and TRBJ2-3; TRBD2 matches at 9 bases. With V trimmed by 4 bases and J by 1 base, 16 bases remained unmatched. CDR1 is SGHRS and CDR2 is YFSETQ in the germline V gene. The CDR3 covers 19 residues. CDR3 DNA: TGCGCCAGCAGCCCGTTAACCCTGAGCCAGCGGGGGGGCACAGATACGCAGTATTTT. Protein sequence: CASSPLTLSQRGGTDTQYF.

The gene calls are TRBV27 and TRBJ2-3; D gene ambiguous. CDR3 size: 14 residues. Germline lookup yields CDR1 MNHEY and CDR2 SMNVEV (reference sequence). V lost 4 bases, J lost 2 bases, and 10 bases lay in between. CDR3 amino acids: CASSSADDTDTQYF. CDR3 nucleotides: TGTGCCAGCAGTTCGGCAGACGACACAGATACGCAGTATTTT.

This clonotype was counted only a few times. The chain has TRBV10-3 and TRBJ2-7; 12 nucleotides line up with TRBD2. The CDR3 is 19 residues long. In germline, CDR1 is ENHRY, CDR2 SYGVKD. V shed 1 base and J 2 bases; nucleotides not matched to a gene: 12. The CDR3 DNA sequence: TGTGCCATCAGTGAGTTGGAGGGGCCCACTAGCGGGGGGACCTACGAGCAGTACTTC. This sequence encodes CAISELEGPTSGGTYEQYF.

The chain carries TRBV24-1 and TRBJ2-7; TRBD1 might be the D (6 bases). Germline lookup yields CDR1 KGHDR and CDR2 SFDVKD. The CDR3 is 15 amino acids. The germline V and J ends were trimmed by 4 bases and 4 bases, with 16 bases remaining between them. This CDR3 reads CATSDRATGFYEQYF. For the CDR3, the DNA is TGTGCCACCAGTGACCGCGCCACAGGGTTTTACGAGCAGTACTTC.

This clonotype was seen repeatedly, ten times or more. The chain employs TRBV5-5 and TRBJ2-1; 10 bases are a match to TRBD2. CDR1 SGHKS and CDR2 YYEKEE come from the germline V gene (reference sequence). J was trimmed by 4 bases and V by 0 bases; bases with no gene match: 4. This CDR3 is built from 16 residues. CDR3 protein: CASSLETAGGYNEQFF. CDR3 DNA: TGTGCCAGCAGCTTGGAAACAGCGGGAGGGTACAATGAGCAGTTCTTC.

The chain has TRBV7-3 and TRBJ2-3, with D unresolved. Between the trimmed V and J ends, which lost 0 bases and 1 base, there was a span of 8 bases. The CDR3 covers 15 residues. Germline assignment: CDR1 SGHTA and CDR2 FQGTGA. The CDR3 is CASSLTGWGTDTQYF. CDR3 nucleotides: TGTGCCAGCAGCTTAACGGGATGGGGCACAGATACGCAGTATTTT.

This clonotype appeared many times. CDR3 sequence (DNA): TGTGCCAGCAGCCCGAAGGCTAGCCCTCAAGGGGATGAGCAGTTCTTC. Protein sequence: CASSPKASPQGDEQFF. V usage is TRBV7-9 and J usage is TRBJ2-1; D tentatively reads TRBD1 or TRBD2 (5 bases each). V was trimmed by 5 bases and J by 8 bases, leaving 22 bases between them. The CDR3 contains 16 residues. Per germline, CDR1 SEHNR and CDR2 FQNEAQ (reference sequence).

In this sample, this clonotype turned up a few times. The rearrangement links TRBV6-5 to TRBJ2-2; 9 bases line up with TRBD1. V shed 7 bases and J 4 bases; nucleotides not matched to a gene: 4. There are 14 residues in the CDR3. CDR1 is MNHEY and CDR2 is SVGAGI in the germline V gene. The CDR3 sequence is CASTWGQGTGELFF. CDR3 coding DNA: TGTGCCAGCACCTGGGGACAGGGCACCGGGGAGCTGTTTTTT.

The chain links TRBV15 to TRBJ2-7; 8 bases are shared with TRBD1. V trimming: 2 bases; J trimming: 1 base; junction bases outside the gene matches: 4. Germline V gene data show CDR1 as LNHNV and CDR2 as YYDKDF (reference sequence). This CDR3 comprises 15 residues. The CDR3: CATSRQQGGSYEQYF. The CDR3 DNA sequence: TGTGCCACCAGCAGACAACAGGGGGGTTCCTACGAGCAGTACTTC.

The rearrangement uses TRBV4-2 and TRBJ2-1; TRBD2 is a possible D gene (6 bases). The CDR3 is 16 residues long. Deletions cut 0 bases from V and 4 bases from J, with 13 bases between. From germline, CDR1 is LGHNA and CDR2 YNFKEQ. The CDR3, as DNA: TGTGCCAGCAGCCAAGATAGAAGCGGGTTATACAATGAGCAGTTCTTC. It codes for CASSQDRSGLYNEQFF.

V and J are TRBV15 and TRBJ1-2; D is uncertain. The germline V gene has CDR1 LNHNV and CDR2 YYDKDF (reference sequence). CDR3 length: 15 residues. The V gene lost 1 base and the J gene lost 0 bases, with 9 bases spanning the gap. The CDR3 coding sequence is TGTGCCACCAGCAGAGGTCCGGGTTCTAACTATGGCTACACCTTC. Its translation: CATSRGPGSNYGYTF.

CDR3 residues: CASSFGGQGNQPQHF. The DNA of the CDR3 is TGTGCCAGCAGTTTCGGCGGACAGGGTAATCAGCCCCAGCATTTT. The rearrangement uses TRBV27 and TRBJ1-5, with 8 bases lining up with TRBD1. The CDR3 contains 15 residues. V shed 3 bases, J shed 4 bases, and the junction held 5 bases outside the gene matches. Germline V gives CDR1 MNHEY, CDR2 SMNVEV (reference sequence).

This clonotype turned up a few times. V usage is TRBV27 and J usage is TRBJ2-5; 10 nucleotides align to TRBD2. The germline V gene encodes CDR1 MNHEY and CDR2 SMNVEV (reference sequence). Unmatched junction bases numbered 8, after V lost 6 bases and J lost 4 bases. CDR3 length: 15 residues. The CDR3 region is CASSQWTSGGETQYF. CDR3 nucleotides: TGTGCCAGCAGCCAATGGACTAGCGGCGGAGAGACCCAGTACTTC.

In nucleotides, the CDR3 is TGCGCCAGCAGCATGACAGGACTAACCTACGAGCAGTACTTC. Translating it yields CASSMTGLTYEQYF. The rearrangement joins TRBV5-1 to TRBJ2-7; D tentatively reads TRBD1 or TRBD2 (6 bases each). The CDR3 has 14 amino acids. Germline assignment: CDR1 SGHRS and CDR2 YFSETQ. V was trimmed by 4 bases and J by 2 bases, leaving 13 bases between them. Full variable domain (missing parts from reference TRBV5-1 and TRBJ2-7): KAGVTQTPRYLIKTRGQQVTLSCSPISGHRSVSWYQQTPGQGLQFLFEYFSETQRNKGNFPGRFSGRQFSNSRSEMNVSTLELGDSALYLCASSMTGLTYEQYFGPGTRLTVT.

Ten or more counts support this clonotype. The chain employs TRBV20-1 and TRBJ2-7, with D possibly matching TRBD1 (6 bases). CDR1 is DFQATT, CDR2 SNEGSKA, per germline (reference sequence). V lost 1 base to trimming and J lost 2 bases, with 12 bases between them. The CDR3 extends over 14 amino acids. Written as DNA, the CDR3 is TGCAGTGCTAGAGCCCCGGGACAAACCTACGAGCAGTACTTC. Residues: CSARAPGQTYEQYF.

This clonotype was observed a few times. The CDR3 here is CASTGSGRDYNEQFF. Here the CDR3 DNA reads TGTGCCAGCACGGGTAGCGGGAGGGACTACAATGAGCAGTTCTTC. The chain couples TRBV12-3 or TRBV12-4 to TRBJ2-1; 11 bases match TRBD2. The CDR3 contains 15 residues. V gave up 7 bases and J gave up 3 bases; unmatched junction bases: 5.

Only a few counts were recorded for this clonotype. The chain couples TRBV24-1 to TRBJ2-5; 8 bases are a match to TRBD1. The germline V gene has CDR1 KGHDR and CDR2 SFDVKD. The CDR3 length is 16 residues. The V and J ends lost 0 bases and 0 bases, in that order; junction bases with no gene match: 2. Written as DNA, the CDR3 is TGTGCCACCAGTGATTTGACAGGGGGTCACCAAGAGACCCAGTACTTC. Protein product: CATSDLTGGHQETQYF.

This clonotype was seen at least ten times. V usage is TRBV7-2 and J usage is TRBJ2-7; no reliable D call. The CDR3 has 11 residues. In germline, CDR1 is SGHTA, CDR2 FQGNSA. The V gene lost 0 bases and the J gene lost 5 bases, with 2 bases spanning the gap. The CDR3 DNA follows: TGTGCCAGCAGCTTAGCTGACGAGCAGTACTTC. Protein product: CASSLADEQYF.

V is TRBV19 and J is TRBJ2-3, with D hard to call. This CDR3 contains 17 residues. The germline gives CDR1 LNHDA, CDR2 SQIVND (reference sequence). Trimming pared 3 bases from V and 0 bases from J, leaving 16 bases between. In DNA form, the CDR3 reads TGTGCCAGTAGTATGGCTCTGGGCCCGCAGAGCACAGATACGCAGTATTTT. Protein: CASSMALGPQSTDTQYF. The variable domain in full, completed from reference TRBV19 and TRBJ2-3, reads DGGITQSPKYLFRKEGQNVTLSCEQNLNHDAMYWYRQDPGQGLRLIYYSQIVNDFQKGDIAEGYSVSREKKESFPLTVTSAQKNPTAFYLCASSMALGPQSTDTQYFGPGTRLTVL.

This clonotype was picked up a small number of times. The rearrangement uses TRBV19 and TRBJ1-1; 7 bases are a match to TRBD1. The CDR3 has 15 amino acids. V lost 5 bases, J lost 3 bases, and 9 bases stayed unmatched. Germline lookup yields CDR1 LNHDA and CDR2 SQIVND (reference sequence). The CDR3 reads CASSPWTGDYTEAFF. Written as DNA, the CDR3 is TGTGCCAGTAGTCCATGGACAGGAGACTACACTGAAGCTTTCTTT.

The CDR3 nucleotides read TGTGCCAGCAGTCCCAGGGCCACAGGGGATGTGACCTACAATGAGCAGTTCTTC. It translates to CASSPRATGDVTYNEQFF. The chain employs TRBV12-3 or TRBV12-4 and TRBJ2-1; 7 bases agree with TRBD1. CDR3 size: 18 residues. V dropped 5 bases and J dropped 2; count of bases not matched to a gene: 15.

This clonotype was observed at least ten times. The chain recombines TRBV4-1 with TRBJ2-7, with D perhaps assigned TRBD1 or TRBD2 (6 bases each). Germline-derived CDR1 and CDR2 are MGHRA and YSYEKL. Trimming took off 4 bases at V and 0 bases at J, with 13 bases between the two ends. CDR3 length equals 15 residues. The CDR3: CASSPLRGPSYEQYF. The CDR3 DNA follows: TGCGCCAGCAGCCCCCTACGGGGGCCCTCCTACGAGCAGTACTTC.

This clonotype was detected only a few times. The chain couples TRBV7-6 to TRBJ1-2, with D unresolved. This CDR3 comprises 14 residues. V lost 5 bases to trimming and J lost 0 bases, with 10 bases between them. CDR1 and CDR2 (germline): SGHVS, FNYEAQ. The CDR3: CASSPRVANYGYTF. The CDR3 DNA reads as TGTGCCAGCAGCCCGAGGGTAGCTAACTATGGCTACACCTTC.